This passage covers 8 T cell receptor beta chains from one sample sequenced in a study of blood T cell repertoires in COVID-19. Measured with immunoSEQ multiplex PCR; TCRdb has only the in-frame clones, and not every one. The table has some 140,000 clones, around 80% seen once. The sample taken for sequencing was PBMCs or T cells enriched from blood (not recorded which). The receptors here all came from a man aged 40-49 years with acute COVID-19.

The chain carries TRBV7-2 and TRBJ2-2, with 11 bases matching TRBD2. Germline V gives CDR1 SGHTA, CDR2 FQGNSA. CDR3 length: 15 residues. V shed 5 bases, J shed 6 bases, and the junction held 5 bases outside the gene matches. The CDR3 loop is CASSAIAGGPGELFF. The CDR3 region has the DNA TGTGCCAGCAGCGCTATAGCGGGGGGGCCCGGGGAGCTGTTTTTT. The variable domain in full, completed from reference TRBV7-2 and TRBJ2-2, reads GAGVSQSPSNKVTEKGKDVELRCDPISGHTALYWYRQSLGQGLEFLIYFQGNSAPDKSGLPSDRFSAERTGGSVSTLTIQRTQQEDSAVYLCASSAIAGGPGELFFGEGSRLTVL.

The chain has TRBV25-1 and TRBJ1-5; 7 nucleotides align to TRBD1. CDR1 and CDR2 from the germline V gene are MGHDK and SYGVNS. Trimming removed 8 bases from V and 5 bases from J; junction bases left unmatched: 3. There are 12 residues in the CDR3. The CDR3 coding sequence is TGTGCCAGCGGGACAGCTTATCAGCCCCAGCATTTT. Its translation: CASGTAYQPQHF. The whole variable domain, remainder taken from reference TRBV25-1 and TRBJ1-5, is EADIYQTPRYLVIGTGKKITLECSQTMGHDKMYWYQQDPGMELHLIHYSYGVNSTEKGDLSSESTVSRIRTEHFPLTLESARPSHTSQYLCASGTAYQPQHFGDGTRLSIL.

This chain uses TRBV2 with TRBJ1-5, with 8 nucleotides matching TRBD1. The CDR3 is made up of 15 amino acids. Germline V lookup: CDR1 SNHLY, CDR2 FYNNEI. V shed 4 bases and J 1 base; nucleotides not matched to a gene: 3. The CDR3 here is CASSGQGASNQPQHF. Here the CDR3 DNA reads TGTGCCAGCAGTGGTCAGGGGGCGAGCAATCAGCCCCAGCATTTT.

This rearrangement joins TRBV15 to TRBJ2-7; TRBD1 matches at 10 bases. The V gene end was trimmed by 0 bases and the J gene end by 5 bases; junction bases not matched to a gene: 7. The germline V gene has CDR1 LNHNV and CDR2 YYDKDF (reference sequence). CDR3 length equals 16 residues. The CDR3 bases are TGTGCCACCAGCAGAGATGCGACAGGGGGCGTCCACGAGCAGTACTTC. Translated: CATSRDATGGVHEQYF. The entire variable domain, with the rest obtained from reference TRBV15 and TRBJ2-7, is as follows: DAMVIQNPRYQVTQFGKPVTLSCSQTLNHNVMYWYQQKSSQAPKLLFHYYDKDFNNEADTPDNFQSRRPNTSFCFLDIRSPGLGDTAMYLCATSRDATGGVHEQYFGPGTRLTVT.

The CDR3 nucleotides are TGTGCCTGGAGTGTCATTTCTGGGACAGGGGTTTCACCCCTCCACTTT. Translating gives CAWSVISGTGVSPLHF. The J gene is TRBJ1-6, the V gene TRBV30, with TRBD1 identical over 10 bases. Trimming at V came to 0 bases and at J to 9 bases, leaving 8 bases not matched to a gene. Germline V gene sequence: CDR1 GTSNPN, CDR2 SVGIG (reference sequence). This CDR3 has 16 amino acids.

CDR3 bases: TGCAGCGTCGGGGGGCCCTCTGGAAACACCATATATTTT. Translated, it gives CSVGGPSGNTIYF. J is TRBJ1-3 and V is TRBV29-1, with a weak D call TRBD1 (6 bases). The CDR3 is made up of 13 amino acids. Germline loops: CDR1 SQVTM, CDR2 ANQGSEA. V gave up 6 bases and J gave up 0 bases, with 9 bases separating them. Combining the CDR3 with reference TRBV29-1 and TRBJ1-3 gives the whole variable domain SAVISQKPSRDICQRGTSLTIQCQVDSQVTMMFWYRQQPGQSLTLIATANQGSEATYESGFVIDKFPISRPNLTFSTLTVSNMSPEDSSIYLCSVGGPSGNTIYFGEGSWLTVV.

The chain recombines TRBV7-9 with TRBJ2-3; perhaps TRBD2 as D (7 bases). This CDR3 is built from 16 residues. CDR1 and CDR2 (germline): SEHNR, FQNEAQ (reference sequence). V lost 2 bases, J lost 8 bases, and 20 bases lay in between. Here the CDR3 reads CASSLYGGAYVPTQYF. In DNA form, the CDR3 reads TGTGCCAGCAGCTTATATGGGGGGGCATACGTCCCTACGCAGTATTTT.

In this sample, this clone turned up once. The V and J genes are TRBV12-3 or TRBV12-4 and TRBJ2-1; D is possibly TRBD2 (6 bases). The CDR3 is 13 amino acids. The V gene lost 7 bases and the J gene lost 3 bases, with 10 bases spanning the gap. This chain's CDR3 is CASNPGLYNEQFF. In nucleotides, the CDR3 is TGTGCCAGCAATCCGGGACTCTACAATGAGCAGTTCTTC.